A selection of T cell receptor beta chains follows, all from one sample in a study of blood T cell repertoires in COVID-19. TCRdb's table, derived via immunoSEQ multiplex PCR, lists solely in-frame clones and lacks some. The sample records 200,000 to 250,000 clones, roughly 84% being singletons. The material sequenced was PBMCs or T cells enriched from blood (not recorded which). Every receptor here comes from a woman aged 40 to 50 who had recovered from COVID-19. CDR3s include the opening cysteine and the closing phenylalanine or tryptophan. The D gene is left open where the match is weak. Expanded clones are given a class, and other clones once, few, many or no size at all.

V	D	J	size	CDR3	DNA
TRBV10-3	TRBD1	TRBJ1-2	once	CAISEFTGDGYTF	TGTGCCATCAGTGAATTCACAGGGGATGGCTACACCTTC
TRBV19	NA	TRBJ1-2	NA	CASSPYSRPGYGYTF	TGTGCCAGTAGTCCCTACAGTCGCCCAGGCTATGGCTACACCTTC
TRBV15	TRBD1	TRBJ2-3	NA	CATSMGGTGFPDTQYF	TGTGCCACCAGCATGGGGGGGACAGGGTTTCCAGATACGCAGTATTTT
TRBV30	TRBD2	TRBJ2-3	NA	CAWSVSGRGTDTQYF	TGTGCCTGGAGTGTGAGCGGGAGGGGCACAGATACGCAGTATTTT
TRBV24-1	TRBD1	TRBJ2-1	NA	CATSAKQGTYNEQFF	TGTGCCACCAGTGCCAAACAGGGGACCTACAATGAGCAGTTCTTC
TRBV5-1	TRBD2	TRBJ2-3	NA	CASSVRTSGRITDTQYF	TGCGCCAGCAGCGTTCGGACTAGCGGGAGAATTACAGATACGCAGTATTTT
TRBV7-2	TRBD2	TRBJ2-3	NA	CASSQSGREIPDTQYF	TGTGCCAGCAGCCAAAGCGGGAGGGAGATCCCAGATACGCAGTATTTT
TRBV5-1	TRBD1	TRBJ1-3	NA	CASSLAGQASGNTIYF	TGCGCCAGCAGCTTGGCGGGACAGGCTTCTGGAAACACCATATATTTT
TRBV11-3	NA	TRBJ2-2	few	CASGHAGELFF	TGTGCCAGCGGACACGCCGGGGAGCTGTTTTTT
TRBV5-4	TRBD2	TRBJ2-1	few	CASSPGLAGGPSSYNEQFF	TGTGCCAGCAGCCCGGGACTAGCGGGAGGTCCGAGCTCCTACAATGAGCAGTTCTTC
TRBV11-3	TRBD2	TRBJ2-5	NA	CASSLRTGGGETQYF	TGTGCCAGCAGCTTACGCACGGGAGGGGGGGAGACCCAGTACTTC
TRBV18	TRBD2	TRBJ2-1	few	CASSPMSGSRNEQFF	TGTGCCAGCTCCCCCATGAGCGGGAGTCGTAATGAGCAGTTCTTC
TRBV2	TRBD2	TRBJ2-5	NA	CASTAGVGETQYF	TGTGCCAGCACCGCGGGAGTGGGGGAGACCCAGTACTTC